A selection of T cell receptor beta chains follows, all from one sample in a study of T cells in localized non-small cell lung cancer. The assay was immunoSEQ multiplex PCR, and TCRdb's table has in-frame clones only and misses some. The repertoire holds around 40,000 clones, with roughly four fifths as singletons. The starting material was PBMCs, obtained before any cancer treatment. All receptors derive from a man between 40 and 70 years old with stage II lung adenocarcinoma. The CDR3 runs from the conserved cysteine through the conserved F or W. Each record gives: V gene, J gene, D gene, CDR3 length, clone size, CDR3 protein, CDR3 DNA. A D gene is named only where the DNA matches it firmly. Clone size is given for some rows only: seen once, a few or many times, or a class if the clone is expanded.

v_call: TRBV7-9; j_call: TRBJ2-2; d_call: TRBD2; cdr3_length: 16; clone_size: .; cdr3_aa: CASGGEGGSDTGELFF; cdr3_nt: TGTGCCAGCGGAGGAGAGGGCGGGAGTGACACCGGGGAGCTGTTTTTT
v_call: TRBV5-1; j_call: TRBJ1-1; d_call: .; cdr3_length: 14; clone_size: .; cdr3_aa: CASSLMDMNTEAFF; cdr3_nt: TGCGCCAGCAGCTTAATGGATATGAACACTGAAGCTTTCTTT
v_call: TRBV7-8; j_call: TRBJ1-4; d_call: .; cdr3_length: 14; clone_size: .; cdr3_aa: CASSLGRLNEKLFF; cdr3_nt: TGTGCCAGCAGCTTAGGACGTCTTAATGAAAAACTGTTTTTT
v_call: TRBV7-7; j_call: TRBJ2-1; d_call: .; cdr3_length: 14; clone_size: few; cdr3_aa: CASSLGGALNEQFF; cdr3_nt: TGTGCTAGCAGCTTAGGGGGGGCCCTAAATGAGCAGTTCTTC
v_call: TRBV7-2; j_call: TRBJ1-1; d_call: .; cdr3_length: 13; clone_size: .; cdr3_aa: CASSSTLNTEAFF; cdr3_nt: TGTGCCAGCAGCTCTACGTTAAACACTGAAGCTTTCTTT
v_call: TRBV4-1; j_call: TRBJ1-4; d_call: .; cdr3_length: 18; clone_size: .; cdr3_aa: CASSQDWGRLATNEKLFF; cdr3_nt: TGCGCCAGCAGCCAAGACTGGGGACGGTTGGCAACTAATGAAAAACTGTTTTTT
v_call: TRBV9; j_call: TRBJ2-1; d_call: TRBD2; cdr3_length: 14; clone_size: once; cdr3_aa: CASSESGRVNEQFF; cdr3_nt: TGTGCCAGCAGTGAAAGCGGGAGGGTTAATGAGCAGTTCTTC
v_call: TRBV5-5; j_call: TRBJ1-4; d_call: .; cdr3_length: 15; clone_size: .; cdr3_aa: CASSLVNRAREKLFF; cdr3_nt: TGTGCCAGCAGCTTGGTTAACAGGGCGAGAGAAAAACTGTTTTTT
v_call: TRBV28; j_call: TRBJ1-1; d_call: .; cdr3_length: 17; clone_size: .; cdr3_aa: CASSLSKSFIMNTEAFF; cdr3_nt: TGTGCCAGCAGCCTGTCTAAGTCTTTTATCATGAACACTGAAGCTTTCTTT
v_call: TRBV6-4; j_call: TRBJ2-5; d_call: TRBD1; cdr3_length: 16; clone_size: .; cdr3_aa: CASSDSRGHLQETQYF; cdr3_nt: TGTGCCAGCAGTGACTCTAGGGGGCACCTCCAAGAGACCCAGTACTTC
v_call: TRBV28; j_call: TRBJ1-4; d_call: .; cdr3_length: 16; clone_size: few; cdr3_aa: CASSGLGPRGNEKLFF; cdr3_nt: TGTGCCAGCAGTGGCCTGGGGCCCCGGGGGAATGAAAAACTGTTTTTT
v_call: TRBV6-5; j_call: TRBJ1-1; d_call: .; cdr3_length: 14; clone_size: .; cdr3_aa: CASSPWTGATEAFF; cdr3_nt: TGTGCCAGCAGTCCTTGGACCGGGGCCACTGAAGCTTTCTTT
v_call: TRBV4-1; j_call: TRBJ1-2; d_call: .; cdr3_length: 16; clone_size: .; cdr3_aa: CASSQVVAENRYGYTF; cdr3_nt: TGCGCCAGCAGCCAAGTGGTGGCGGAGAACCGATATGGCTACACCTTC
v_call: TRBV27; j_call: TRBJ1-4; d_call: TRBD1; cdr3_length: 15; clone_size: .; cdr3_aa: CASSIYSGTGEKLFF; cdr3_nt: TGTGCCAGCAGTATATATTCCGGGACAGGCGAAAAACTGTTTTTT
v_call: TRBV9; j_call: TRBJ2-1; d_call: .; cdr3_length: 15; clone_size: .; cdr3_aa: CASSVVAYGLHEQFF; cdr3_nt: TGTGCCAGCAGCGTAGTAGCGTATGGTTTGCATGAGCAGTTCTTC
v_call: TRBV4-2; j_call: TRBJ2-1; d_call: TRBD2; cdr3_length: 16; clone_size: .; cdr3_aa: CASSQEGTSGYNEQFF; cdr3_nt: TGTGCCAGCAGCCAAGAAGGGACTAGCGGGTACAATGAGCAGTTCTTC
v_call: TRBV18; j_call: TRBJ2-3; d_call: .; cdr3_length: 16; clone_size: once; cdr3_aa: CASSPSWAGQTDTQYF; cdr3_nt: TGTGCCAGCTCACCATCTTGGGCAGGGCAGACAGATACGCAGTATTTT
v_call: TRBV6-5; j_call: TRBJ1-5; d_call: .; cdr3_length: 14; clone_size: .; cdr3_aa: CASSEGGAGQPRHF; cdr3_nt: TGTGCCAGCAGTGAGGGCGGCGCGGGCCAGCCCCGGCATTTT
v_call: TRBV11-2; j_call: TRBJ2-7; d_call: .; cdr3_length: 12; clone_size: .; cdr3_aa: CASSLQAYEQYF; cdr3_nt: TGTGCCAGCAGCTTACAAGCCTACGAGCAGTACTTC
v_call: TRBV30; j_call: TRBJ2-2; d_call: .; cdr3_length: 12; clone_size: .; cdr3_aa: CAWSRSAGELFF; cdr3_nt: TGTGCCTGGAGTCGCTCCGCCGGGGAGCTGTTTTTT
v_call: TRBV19; j_call: TRBJ2-7; d_call: TRBD2; cdr3_length: 15; clone_size: once; cdr3_aa: CASSIGLAGNYEQYF; cdr3_nt: TGTGCCAGTAGTATCGGCCTAGCGGGGAACTACGAGCAGTACTTC
v_call: TRBV6-1; j_call: TRBJ1-4; d_call: .; cdr3_length: 14; clone_size: .; cdr3_aa: CASSELLANEKLFF; cdr3_nt: TGTGCCAGCAGTGAACTGCTCGCTAATGAAAAACTGTTTTTT
v_call: TRBV19; j_call: TRBJ2-7; d_call: .; cdr3_length: 11; clone_size: .; cdr3_aa: CASSGAYEQYF; cdr3_nt: TGTGCCAGTAGTGGTGCCTACGAGCAGTACTTC
v_call: TRBV7-8; j_call: TRBJ1-5; d_call: TRBD1; cdr3_length: 16; clone_size: .; cdr3_aa: CASSLKTRDRNQPQHF; cdr3_nt: TGTGCCAGCAGCCTAAAAACCCGGGACAGGAACCAGCCCCAGCATTTT
v_call: TRBV19; j_call: TRBJ1-5; d_call: TRBD1; cdr3_length: 18; clone_size: once; cdr3_aa: CASSIDLTGGILHQPQHF; cdr3_nt: TGTGCCAGTAGTATAGATCTGACAGGGGGCATTCTCCATCAGCCCCAGCATTTT
v_call: TRBV11-2; j_call: TRBJ2-7; d_call: TRBD1; cdr3_length: 15; clone_size: .; cdr3_aa: CASSPATGTPREQYF; cdr3_nt: TGTGCCAGCAGCCCGGCGACAGGGACCCCTAGGGAGCAGTACTTC
v_call: TRBV27; j_call: TRBJ2-7; d_call: TRBD1; cdr3_length: 13; clone_size: .; cdr3_aa: CASSHGQGYEQYF; cdr3_nt: TGTGCCAGCAGTCACGGACAGGGCTACGAGCAGTACTTC
v_call: TRBV7-2; j_call: TRBJ2-3; d_call: TRBD2; cdr3_length: 17; clone_size: once; cdr3_aa: CASSPARASGSPDTQYF; cdr3_nt: TGTGCCAGCAGCCCCGCCCGGGCTAGCGGGAGTCCAGATACGCAGTATTTT
v_call: TRBV28; j_call: TRBJ2-1; d_call: .; cdr3_length: 14; clone_size: .; cdr3_aa: CASSLLALPGEQFF; cdr3_nt: TGTGCCAGCAGTTTACTAGCTCTTCCGGGTGAGCAGTTCTTC
v_call: TRBV7-9; j_call: TRBJ2-5; d_call: .; cdr3_length: 16; clone_size: few; cdr3_aa: CASSLAGGFYQETQYF; cdr3_nt: TGTGCCAGCAGCTTAGCGGGCGGTTTTTACCAAGAGACCCAGTACTTC
v_call: TRBV18; j_call: TRBJ2-5; d_call: .; cdr3_length: 13; clone_size: .; cdr3_aa: CASSLTEKETQYF; cdr3_nt: TGTGCCAGCTCACTCACAGAGAAAGAGACCCAGTACTTC
v_call: TRBV19; j_call: TRBJ1-5; d_call: .; cdr3_length: 12; clone_size: .; cdr3_aa: CASSLRNQPQHF; cdr3_nt: TGTGCCAGTAGCCTCAGGAATCAGCCCCAGCATTTT
v_call: TRBV19; j_call: TRBJ1-4; d_call: .; cdr3_length: 13; clone_size: .; cdr3_aa: CASKGPLGEKLFF; cdr3_nt: TGTGCCAGTAAAGGGCCGCTTGGGGAAAAACTGTTTTTT
v_call: TRBV5-1; j_call: TRBJ2-1; d_call: .; cdr3_length: 15; clone_size: .; cdr3_aa: CASSSRGDTYNEQFF; cdr3_nt: TGCGCCAGCAGCTCCCGGGGGGACACCTACAATGAGCAGTTCTTC
v_call: TRBV6-5; j_call: TRBJ1-2; d_call: TRBD1; cdr3_length: 15; clone_size: .; cdr3_aa: CASSYATGGSYGYTF; cdr3_nt: TGTGCCAGCAGTTATGCGACAGGGGGCAGCTATGGCTACACCTTC
v_call: TRBV19; j_call: TRBJ2-3; d_call: .; cdr3_length: 14; clone_size: .; cdr3_aa: CASSTLLRTDTQYF; cdr3_nt: TGTGCCAGTAGTACACTCCTCCGCACAGATACGCAGTATTTT
v_call: TRBV5-1; j_call: TRBJ2-1; d_call: .; cdr3_length: 13; clone_size: .; cdr3_aa: CASRITGTNEQFF; cdr3_nt: TGCGCCAGCAGAATCACAGGGACGAATGAGCAGTTCTTC
v_call: TRBV19; j_call: TRBJ1-1; d_call: .; cdr3_length: 16; clone_size: once; cdr3_aa: CASSIHWRTGNTEAFF; cdr3_nt: TGTGCCAGTAGTATTCACTGGAGAACAGGGAACACTGAAGCTTTCTTT
v_call: TRBV6-1; j_call: TRBJ1-2; d_call: .; cdr3_length: 13; clone_size: .; cdr3_aa: CASSLGRRDGYTF; cdr3_nt: TGTGCCAGCAGTTTGGGGCGCCGGGATGGCTACACCTTC
v_call: TRBV5-5; j_call: TRBJ1-4; d_call: .; cdr3_length: 14; clone_size: .; cdr3_aa: CASSFYGPGEKLFF; cdr3_nt: TGTGCCAGCAGCTTCTACGGACCGGGAGAAAAACTGTTTTTT
v_call: TRBV28; j_call: TRBJ2-7; d_call: .; cdr3_length: 13; clone_size: .; cdr3_aa: CASNGAQFYEQYF; cdr3_nt: TGTGCCAGCAATGGGGCTCAATTTTACGAGCAGTACTTC
v_call: TRBV5-4; j_call: TRBJ2-7; d_call: .; cdr3_length: 13; clone_size: .; cdr3_aa: CASSPGGTYEQYF; cdr3_nt: TGTGCCAGCAGCCCAGGAGGTACCTACGAGCAGTACTTC
v_call: TRBV4-1; j_call: TRBJ1-5; d_call: TRBD1; cdr3_length: 15; clone_size: .; cdr3_aa: CASSQQGGGNQPQHF; cdr3_nt: TGCGCCAGCAGCCAACAGGGGGGCGGCAATCAGCCCCAGCATTTT
v_call: TRBV7-9; j_call: TRBJ1-1; d_call: TRBD1; cdr3_length: 14; clone_size: .; cdr3_aa: CASRQTGTNTEAFF; cdr3_nt: TGTGCCAGTAGACAGACAGGGACGAACACTGAAGCTTTCTTT
v_call: TRBV15; j_call: TRBJ1-1; d_call: .; cdr3_length: 13; clone_size: .; cdr3_aa: CATSRDVQGITFF; cdr3_nt: TGTGCCACCAGCAGAGATGTCCAGGGAATTACTTTCTTT
v_call: TRBV7-2; j_call: TRBJ2-1; d_call: TRBD2; cdr3_length: 16; clone_size: .; cdr3_aa: CASSLETGGGPREQFF; cdr3_nt: TGTGCCAGCAGCTTAGAAACTGGCGGGGGGCCTCGGGAGCAGTTCTTC